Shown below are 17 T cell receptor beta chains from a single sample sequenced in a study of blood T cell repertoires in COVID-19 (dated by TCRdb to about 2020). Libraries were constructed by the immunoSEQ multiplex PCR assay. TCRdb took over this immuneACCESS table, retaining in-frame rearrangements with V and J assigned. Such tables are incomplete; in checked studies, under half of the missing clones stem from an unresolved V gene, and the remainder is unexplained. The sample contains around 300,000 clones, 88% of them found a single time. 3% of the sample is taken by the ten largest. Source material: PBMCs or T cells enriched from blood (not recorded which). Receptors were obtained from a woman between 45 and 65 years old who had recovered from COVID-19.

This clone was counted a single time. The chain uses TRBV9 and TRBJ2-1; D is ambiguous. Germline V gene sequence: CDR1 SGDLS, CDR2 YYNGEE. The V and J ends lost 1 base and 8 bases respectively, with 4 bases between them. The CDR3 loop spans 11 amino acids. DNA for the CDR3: TGTGCCAGCAGCGTAAGCGATGAGCAGTTCTTC. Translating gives CASSVSDEQFF.

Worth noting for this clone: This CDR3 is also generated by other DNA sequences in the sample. CDR3 nucleotides: TGTGCCAGCAGTTTAGGACAGGGCTACGAGCAGTACTTC. It translates to CASSLGQGYEQYF. The rearrangement joins TRBV12-3 or TRBV12-4 to TRBJ2-7, with TRBD1 matching 7 bases. V was clipped by 1 base and J by 3 bases; unmatched bases: 0. The CDR3 has 13 residues.

CDR3 nucleotides: TGTGCCAGCAGCTTAGATCGGGGTTCACCCCTCCACTTT. Translated: CASSLDRGSPLHF. V usage is TRBV11-1 and J usage is TRBJ1-6; D not resolved. Per the germline V gene, CDR1 is SGHAT and CDR2 is FQDESV (reference sequence). V was trimmed by 1 base and J by 9 bases, leaving 7 bases between them. The CDR3 sequence is 13 residues long.

CDR3 DNA sequence: TGTGCCAGCAGCTATAAGAACACTGAAGCTTTCTTT. It yields the protein CASSYKNTEAFF. The V and J genes are TRBV7-2 and TRBJ1-1; the D is unclear. The CDR3 loop spans 12 amino acids. Looked up from germline, CDR1 is SGHTA and CDR2 is FQGNSA. V lost 4 bases to trimming and J lost 1 base, with 4 bases between them.

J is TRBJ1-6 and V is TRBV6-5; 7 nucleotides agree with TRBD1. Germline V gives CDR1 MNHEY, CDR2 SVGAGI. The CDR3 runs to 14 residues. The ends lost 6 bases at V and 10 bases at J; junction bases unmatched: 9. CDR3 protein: CASRPDRVGSPLHF. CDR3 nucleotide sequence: TGTGCCAGCAGACCCGACAGGGTTGGGTCACCCCTCCACTTT.

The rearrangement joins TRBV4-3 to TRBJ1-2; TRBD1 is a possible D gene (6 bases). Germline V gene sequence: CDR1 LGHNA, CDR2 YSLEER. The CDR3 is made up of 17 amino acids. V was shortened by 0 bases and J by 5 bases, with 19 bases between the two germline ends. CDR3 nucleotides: TGCGCCAGCAGCCAAGATTTCCCCCCGGGGGGGGCTTATGGCTACACCTTC. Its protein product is CASSQDFPPGGAYGYTF.

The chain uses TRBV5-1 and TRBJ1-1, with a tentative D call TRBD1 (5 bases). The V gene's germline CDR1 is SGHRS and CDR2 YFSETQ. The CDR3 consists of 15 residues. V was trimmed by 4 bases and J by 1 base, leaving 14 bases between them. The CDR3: CASSLEGGGNTEAFF. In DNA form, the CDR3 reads TGCGCCAGCAGCCTTGAAGGCGGGGGGAACACTGAAGCTTTCTTT.

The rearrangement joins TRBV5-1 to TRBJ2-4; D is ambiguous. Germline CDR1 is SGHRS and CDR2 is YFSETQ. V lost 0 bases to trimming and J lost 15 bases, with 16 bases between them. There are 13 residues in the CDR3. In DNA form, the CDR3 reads TGCGCCAGCAGCTTGGTTCCAACGCGGAACGTGTACTTC. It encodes CASSLVPTRNVYF.

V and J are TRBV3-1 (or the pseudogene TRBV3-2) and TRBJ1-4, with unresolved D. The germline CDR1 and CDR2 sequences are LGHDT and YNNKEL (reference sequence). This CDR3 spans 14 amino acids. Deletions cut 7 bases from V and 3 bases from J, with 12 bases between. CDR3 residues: CASNLAASNEKLFF. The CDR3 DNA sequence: TGTGCCAGCAATTTGGCCGCCTCTAATGAAAAACTGTTTTTT.

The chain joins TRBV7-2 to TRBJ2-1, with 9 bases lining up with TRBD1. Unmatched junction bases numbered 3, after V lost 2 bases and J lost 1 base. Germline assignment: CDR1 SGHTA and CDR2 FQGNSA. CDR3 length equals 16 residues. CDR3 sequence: CASSLWTGDSYNEQFF. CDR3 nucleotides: TGTGCCAGCAGCTTATGGACAGGGGATTCCTACAATGAGCAGTTCTTC.

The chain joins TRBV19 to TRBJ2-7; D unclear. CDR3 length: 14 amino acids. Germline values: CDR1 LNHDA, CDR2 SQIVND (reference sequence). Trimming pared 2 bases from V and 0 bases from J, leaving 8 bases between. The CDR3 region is CASSIIGSSYEQYF. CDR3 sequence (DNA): TGTGCCAGTAGTATAATCGGTAGCTCCTACGAGCAGTACTTC. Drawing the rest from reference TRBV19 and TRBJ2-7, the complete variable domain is DGGITQSPKYLFRKEGQNVTLSCEQNLNHDAMYWYRQDPGQGLRLIYYSQIVNDFQKGDIAEGYSVSREKKESFPLTVTSAQKNPTAFYLCASSIIGSSYEQYFGPGTRLTVT.

The CDR3 bases are TGCGCCAGCAGCCAAGCACCCCGACAGTACGAGCAGTACTTC. It is translated as CASSQAPRQYEQYF. V usage is TRBV4-3 and J usage is TRBJ2-7; possibly TRBD1 for D (5 bases). CDR1 and CDR2 from the germline V gene are LGHNA and YSLEER. Between the trimmed V and J ends, which lost 1 base and 4 bases, there was a span of 11 bases. The CDR3 has 14 amino acids.

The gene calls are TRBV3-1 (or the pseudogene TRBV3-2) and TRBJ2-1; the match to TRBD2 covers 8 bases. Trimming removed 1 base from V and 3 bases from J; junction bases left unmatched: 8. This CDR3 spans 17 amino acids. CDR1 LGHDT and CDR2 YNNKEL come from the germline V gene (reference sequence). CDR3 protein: CASSQAGGFNLYNEQFF. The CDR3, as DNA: TGTGCCAGCAGCCAAGCGGGGGGGTTTAACCTCTACAATGAGCAGTTCTTC.

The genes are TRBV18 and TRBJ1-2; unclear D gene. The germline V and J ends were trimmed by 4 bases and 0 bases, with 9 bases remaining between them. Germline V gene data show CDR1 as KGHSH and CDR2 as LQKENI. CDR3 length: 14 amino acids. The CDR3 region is CASSRAEANYGYTF. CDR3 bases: TGTGCCAGCTCACGAGCGGAAGCTAACTATGGCTACACCTTC.

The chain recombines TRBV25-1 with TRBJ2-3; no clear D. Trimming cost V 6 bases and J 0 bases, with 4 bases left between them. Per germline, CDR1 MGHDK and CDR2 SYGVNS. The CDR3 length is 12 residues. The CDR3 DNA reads TGTGCCAGCAGAGCTAGCACAGATACGCAGTATTTT. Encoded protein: CASRASTDTQYF.

The chain's CDR3 is CASSLNTGSKTF. The CDR3 DNA is TGTGCCAGCAGCCTAAACACAGGGTCGAAGACTTTC. The chain employs TRBV28 and TRBJ2-6, with D possibly matching TRBD1 (6 bases). The V and J ends lost 6 bases and 18 bases respectively, with 18 bases between them. Germline lookup yields CDR1 MDHEN and CDR2 SYDVKM. CDR3 length equals 12 residues.

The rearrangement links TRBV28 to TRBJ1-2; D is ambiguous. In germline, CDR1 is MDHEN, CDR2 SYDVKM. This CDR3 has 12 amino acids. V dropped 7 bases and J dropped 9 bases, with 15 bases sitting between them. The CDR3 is CASTLGRRSYTF. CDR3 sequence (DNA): TGTGCCAGCACCCTGGGGAGGAGGAGCTACACCTTC.